The T cell receptor (beta chain) described here comes from a study of CD8 T cells in ankylosing spondylitis. Trimming took off 2 bases at V and 3 bases at J, with 11 bases between the two ends. Per germline, CDR1 DFQATT and CDR2 SNEGSKA (reference sequence). This CDR3 has 14 amino acids. MiXCR, applied by TCRdb to the 5' RACE reads, yields one record per CDR3 protein. The table lists around 250,000 distinct CDR3 sequences, approximately 11% of them singletons. The specimen sequenced was blood, either unsorted or a sorted T cell fraction (not recorded which). V is TRBV20-1 and J is TRBJ2-1; a possible D gene is TRBD2 (5 bases). The receptor's source is a male donor with ankylosing spondylitis or in good health (not recorded which). This CDR3 reads CSARSERNYNEQFF. The CDR3, as DNA: TGCAGTGCTAGAAGTGAGCGGAACTACAATGAGCAGTTCTTC.